Given below is one T cell receptor beta chain in context. What it binds is unknown. Different DNA sequences within this sample yield the same CDR3. The repertoire was sequenced with immunoSEQ multiplex PCR; TCRdb's copy has only in-frame clones and lacks some. Among about 130,000 clones listed, 75% to 90% were seen once. CDR1 is LGHNA, CDR2 YSLEER, per germline. V lost 1 base to trimming and J lost 10 bases; unmatched junction nucleotides: 21. This CDR3 comprises 20 residues. The source of the sample is a study of T cell responses to AZD1222 COVID-19 vaccine. Points from the study as a whole: Unmutated variant regions are reportedly targeted by nearly half of spike-specific TCRs. Mapped onto spike, vaccine-associated CD4 TCRs spanned it and were dominant at 160-218 and 743-854. Only after the peak T cell response were repertoires sampled. Possibly, clonal diversity was underestimated; donors were largely white British and included more females.

The chain recombines TRBV4-3 with TRBJ1-6; 8 bases fit TRBD1. The sequence was obtained from an adult in good health. The material was peripheral blood, obtained on day 0 of AZD1222 vaccination. The CDR3 region has the DNA TGCGCCAGCAGCCAAGTACCTGCCAGGGGGCGTCGTGGTCTGACCTCACCCCTCCACTTT. Its protein product is CASSQVPARGRRGLTSPLHF.